What follows are 27 T cell receptor beta chains derived from one specimen sequenced in a study of cytomegalovirus exposure and HLA in healthy donors listed by TCRdb under 2017. Receptor libraries were prepared by the immunoSEQ multiplex PCR assay. The multiplex PCR relied on a mix of 60 forward primers for TCR Vbeta segments and 13 reverse primers for TCR Jbeta segments. This immuneACCESS table, as held by TCRdb, lists in-frame sequences with V and J called but not all clones. Of the missing ones, under half trace to an unresolved V gene in checked studies; the others have no known cause. In all, the sample holds about 190,000 clones, and 60% to 80% of those were seen once. Jointly, the top ten make up approximately 2.1% of the sample. The source material was PBMCs. These receptors all stem from a woman aged 25 to 39 in good health and CMV-seropositive.

This clone was seen only a few times. The chain employs TRBV7-2 and TRBJ2-7; 7 bases match TRBD2. J lost 1 base, V lost 6 bases, and 3 bases had no gene match. The CDR3 covers 13 residues. Germline-derived CDR1 and CDR2 are SGHTA and FQGNSA. CDR3 protein: CASRLSGSYEQYF. For the CDR3, the DNA is TGTGCCAGCAGACTTAGCGGGTCCTACGAGCAGTACTTC.

This sequence joins TRBV11-2 and TRBJ2-2; 9 positions match TRBD2. Germline trimming cut 1 base from V and 8 bases from J; bases unmatched to any gene: 8. This CDR3 is built from 16 residues. Per the germline V gene, CDR1 is SGHAT and CDR2 is FQNNGV. The DNA of the CDR3 is TGTGCCAGCAGCTTAGCTGTCGCGGGAGGGCCTGGGGAGCTGTTTTTT. It codes for CASSLAVAGGPGELFF.

With regard to this clone: This sample also contains other DNA sequences that code for the same CDR3. The chain couples TRBV29-1 to TRBJ1-1; TRBD1 matches at 8 bases. V dropped 7 bases and J dropped 0; count of bases not matched to a gene: 10. This CDR3 is built from 15 residues. Germline V lookup: CDR1 SQVTM, CDR2 ANQGSEA. Here the CDR3 reads CSGRQGWGMNTEAFF. The CDR3 nucleotides are TGCAGCGGGAGACAGGGGTGGGGGATGAACACTGAAGCTTTCTTT.

The chain employs TRBV28 and TRBJ2-3; 10 bases line up with TRBD2. Per the germline V gene, CDR1 is MDHEN and CDR2 is SYDVKM. There are 16 residues in the CDR3. V lost 6 bases and J lost 2; bases outside the gene matches: 8. The CDR3 bases are TGTGCCAGCAGCCCCGGACTAGCGGAACTCACAGATACGCAGTATTTT. This translates into CASSPGLAELTDTQYF.

This chain links TRBV30 with TRBJ2-6; D unresolved. Germline assignment: CDR1 GTSNPN and CDR2 SVGIG (reference sequence). V lost 4 bases, J lost 1 base, and 5 bases lay in between. This CDR3 has 13 amino acids. The CDR3 DNA follows: TGTGCCTGGACCCGGTCTGGGGCCAACGTCCTGACTTTC. This sequence encodes CAWTRSGANVLTF.

The chain has TRBV10-3 and TRBJ2-3, with 11 bases that match TRBD2. Trimming cost V 6 bases and J 2 bases; bases outside gene matches: 1. CDR1 is ENHRY and CDR2 is SYGVKD in the germline V gene. CDR3 length: 14 amino acids. DNA of the CDR3: TGTGCCATCAGGACTAGCGGGGTCACAGATACGCAGTATTTT. Protein product: CAIRTSGVTDTQYF.

This chain uses TRBV4-2 with TRBJ2-5; 11 nucleotides agree with TRBD2. The CDR3 totals 17 residues. The V and J ends lost 1 base and 0 bases, in that order; junction bases with no gene match: 4. CDR1 is LGHNA, CDR2 YNFKEQ, per germline. The CDR3 protein is CASSQGPTSGNQETQYF. CDR3 in DNA: TGTGCCAGCAGCCAAGGCCCGACTAGCGGGAACCAAGAGACCCAGTACTTC.

In this sample, this clone turned up a few times. The chain has TRBV6-1 and TRBJ1-2; D is uncertain. The CDR3 sequence is 14 residues long. The V gene's germline CDR1 is MNHNS and CDR2 SASEGT. The V end was cut by 8 bases, the J end by 7 bases, with 20 bases between. The CDR3 loop is CASSPGGWDGGYTF. The CDR3 bases are TGTGCCAGCTCCCCGGGCGGGTGGGATGGTGGCTACACCTTC.

The chain combines TRBV9 with TRBJ1-1, with D unresolved. The germline gives CDR1 SGDLS, CDR2 YYNGEE. V shed 0 bases and J shed 3 bases, with 12 bases lying between them. This CDR3 region has 15 residues. The CDR3 nucleotides read TGTGCCAGCAGCGTAGTAAGCAGGCTCGACACTGAAGCTTTCTTT. Amino acids: CASSVVSRLDTEAFF.

The chain has TRBV6-6 and TRBJ1-2; the D gene is possibly TRBD1 (5 bases). CDR1 and CDR2 from the germline V gene are MNHNY and SVGAGI (reference sequence). CDR3 length: 16 residues. Trimming removed 4 bases from V and 2 bases from J, with 17 bases in between. DNA for the CDR3: TGTGCCAGCAGTTCCACCCTGCTGGGGGGAAACTATGGCTACACCTTC. This gives the protein CASSSTLLGGNYGYTF.

In this sample, this clone turned up a few times. This sequence joins TRBV6-5 and TRBJ1-4, with no clear D. Between the trimmed V and J ends, which lost 0 bases and 2 bases, there was a span of 7 bases. The CDR3 is made up of 15 amino acids. Germline V gene data show CDR1 as MNHEY and CDR2 as SVGAGI. CDR3 sequence: CASSYSSGTNEKLFF. The CDR3 DNA reads TGTGCCAGCAGTTACTCGAGCGGGACTAATGAAAAACTGTTTTTT.

This clone showed up just once. CDR3 coding DNA: TGCGCCAGCAGCTTGGCCGTCGGGTCCCCCACTGAAGCTTTCTTT. As protein: CASSLAVGSPTEAFF. The gene calls are TRBV5-1 and TRBJ1-1; no reliable D call. Trimming pared 0 bases from V and 4 bases from J, leaving 13 bases between. In germline, CDR1 is SGHRS, CDR2 YFSETQ. CDR3 length: 15 amino acids.

The J gene is TRBJ2-7, the V gene TRBV6-5, with 9 nucleotides matching TRBD1. Germline trimming cut 2 bases from V and 6 bases from J; bases unmatched to any gene: 2. In germline, CDR1 is MNHEY, CDR2 SVGAGI. The CDR3 has 13 residues. The CDR3 DNA is TGTGCCAGCAGTTACGGGACAGGGATCGAGCAGTACTTC. Translation gives CASSYGTGIEQYF.

This rearrangement joins TRBV9 to TRBJ1-2; D unclear. V was trimmed by 3 bases and J by 8 bases, leaving 8 bases between them. Per germline, CDR1 SGDLS and CDR2 YYNGEE. This CDR3 contains 11 residues. CDR3 bases: TGTGCCAGCAGCGACCCTAGAGGCTACACCTTC. Translating gives CASSDPRGYTF.

In its sample, this clone was seen once. The rearrangement joins TRBV19 to TRBJ1-2; TRBD1 is a possible D gene (5 bases). Germline CDR1 LNHDA, CDR2 SQIVND (reference sequence). Trimming took 7 bases from V and 2 from J, leaving 11 bases between them. The CDR3 loop spans 13 amino acids. CDR3 protein: CASNPRQNYGYTF. In DNA form, the CDR3 reads TGTGCCAGTAACCCCCGACAGAACTATGGCTACACCTTC. Full variable domain (missing parts from reference TRBV19 and TRBJ1-2): DGGITQSPKYLFRKEGQNVTLSCEQNLNHDAMYWYRQDPGQGLRLIYYSQIVNDFQKGDIAEGYSVSREKKESFPLTVTSAQKNPTAFYLCASNPRQNYGYTFGSGTRLTVV.

The rearrangement joins TRBV7-2 to TRBJ2-7, with 11 bases identical to TRBD2. This CDR3 is built from 17 residues. With 5 bases clipped from V and 0 bases from J, the junction kept 9 bases outside the gene matches. Per germline, CDR1 SGHTA and CDR2 FQGNSA. The CDR3 sequence is CASSPGTSGYNSYEQYF. The CDR3 DNA is TGTGCCAGCAGCCCCGGGACTAGCGGTTACAACTCCTACGAGCAGTACTTC.

The chain carries TRBV19 and TRBJ1-2; D gene unclear. CDR3 length: 13 residues. V was clipped by 6 bases and J by 0 bases, with 8 bases between them. CDR1 is LNHDA and CDR2 is SQIVND in the germline V gene (reference sequence). CDR3 nucleotide sequence: TGTGCCAGTAGGGCCCTTTCTAACTATGGCTACACCTTC. It codes for CASRALSNYGYTF.

The chain is built from TRBV6-5 and TRBJ2-1, with a possible D match to TRBD2 (5 bases). Trimming took off 0 bases at V and 7 bases at J, with 16 bases between the two ends. The CDR3 has 16 residues. Germline lookup yields CDR1 MNHEY and CDR2 SVGAGI. The CDR3 reads CASSYSWRTYGNEQFF. CDR3 in DNA: TGTGCCAGCAGTTACTCGTGGAGGACCTACGGGAATGAGCAGTTCTTC.

The V call is TRBV5-1, the J call TRBJ2-4; 10 positions agree with TRBD2. This CDR3 contains 18 residues. V lost 1 base to trimming and J lost 0 bases; unmatched junction nucleotides: 7. Germline CDR1 and CDR2: SGHRS and YFSETQ. The DNA of the CDR3 is TGCGCCAGCAGCTTGAGCGGGGGGGCGATGGTAGCCAAAAACATTCAGTACTTC. Protein product: CASSLSGGAMVAKNIQYF.

The V and J genes are TRBV4-1 and TRBJ2-1; D ambiguous. The CDR3 covers 13 residues. In germline, CDR1 is MGHRA, CDR2 YSYEKL. V lost 1 base and J lost 6, with 7 bases in between. The CDR3 nucleotides read TGCGCCAGCAGCCAAGTGCGCGGCAATGAGCAGTTCTTC. Translated: CASSQVRGNEQFF.

The chain couples TRBV5-1 to TRBJ1-3; a weak D match, TRBD1 (6 bases). CDR1 is SGHRS, CDR2 YFSETQ, per germline. V was cut by 6 bases and J by 0 bases, with 16 bases left in between. CDR3 length: 16 amino acids. For the CDR3, the DNA is TGCGCCAGCACCTCTGGGGGCGGAACCTCTGGAAACACCATATATTTT. This gives the protein CASTSGGGTSGNTIYF.

V is TRBV6-5 and J is TRBJ1-3; TRBD1 is a possible D gene (6 bases). V was trimmed by 2 bases and J by 5 bases, leaving 13 bases between them. The CDR3 totals 15 residues. Germline CDR1 is MNHEY and CDR2 is SVGAGI. The chain's CDR3 is CASSYGGLERNTIYF. CDR3 nucleotides: TGTGCCAGCAGTTACGGGGGCCTAGAAAGAAACACCATATATTTT.

The chain combines TRBV5-6 with TRBJ2-1; 10 nucleotides align to TRBD1. The CDR3 loop spans 16 amino acids. V trimming: 0 bases; J trimming: 3 bases; junction bases outside the gene matches: 3. In germline, CDR1 is SGHDT, CDR2 YYEEEE. CDR3 in amino acids: CASSLVWTGGYNEQFF. The CDR3 nucleotides read TGTGCCAGCAGCTTGGTTTGGACAGGGGGCTACAATGAGCAGTTCTTC. The whole variable domain, remainder taken from reference TRBV5-6 and TRBJ2-1, is DAGVTQSPTHLIKTRGQQVTLRCSPKSGHDTVSWYQQALGQGPQFIFQYYEEEERQRGNFPDRFSGHQFPNYSSELNVNALLLGDSALYLCASSLVWTGGYNEQFFGPGTRLTVL.

This chain joins TRBV2 and TRBJ2-5; possible D gene TRBD1, 6 bases. The J call is in doubt because the DNA end fits TRBJ2-7 better. Germline loops: CDR1 SNHLY, CDR2 FYNNEI. This CDR3 is 13 amino acids long. Here the CDR3 DNA reads TGTGCCAGCAGCAGGTCACAGGGCCTCGAGCAGTACTTC. It encodes CASSRSQGLEQYF.

V gene TRBV27 combines with J gene TRBJ2-7; possibly TRBD1 for D (6 bases). CDR3 length: 13 amino acids. The ends were cut back, 5 bases at V and 2 bases at J, with 10 bases in the middle. The germline CDR1 and CDR2 sequences are MNHEY and SMNVEV (reference sequence). CDR3 sequence reads: CASSPGQTYEQYF. The DNA for the CDR3 is TGTGCCAGCAGTCCTGGACAGACCTACGAGCAGTACTTC.

The V call is TRBV19, the J call TRBJ1-1; 8 bases agree with TRBD1. Trimming cost V 6 bases and J 4 bases; bases outside gene matches: 7. Germline CDR1 is LNHDA and CDR2 is SQIVND (reference sequence). The length of the CDR3 is 14 residues. For the CDR3, the DNA is TGTGCCAGTAGCCGCCAGGGGGCGGTCACTGAAGCTTTCTTT. Translating gives CASSRQGAVTEAFF. Using reference TRBV19 and TRBJ1-1 for the parts outside the CDR3, the full variable domain is DGGITQSPKYLFRKEGQNVTLSCEQNLNHDAMYWYRQDPGQGLRLIYYSQIVNDFQKGDIAEGYSVSREKKESFPLTVTSAQKNPTAFYLCASSRQGAVTEAFFGQGTRLTVV.

This clone came up once. The CDR3 region has the DNA TGTGCCAGCAGCGTAGTTGAAGGTCGGGGCGAGCAGTACTTC. As protein: CASSVVEGRGEQYF. The chain recombines TRBV9 with TRBJ2-7; tentatively, D is TRBD2 (5 bases). The CDR3 consists of 14 residues. V lost 0 bases and J 6 bases, leaving 13 bases between the germline ends. In germline, CDR1 is SGDLS, CDR2 YYNGEE.